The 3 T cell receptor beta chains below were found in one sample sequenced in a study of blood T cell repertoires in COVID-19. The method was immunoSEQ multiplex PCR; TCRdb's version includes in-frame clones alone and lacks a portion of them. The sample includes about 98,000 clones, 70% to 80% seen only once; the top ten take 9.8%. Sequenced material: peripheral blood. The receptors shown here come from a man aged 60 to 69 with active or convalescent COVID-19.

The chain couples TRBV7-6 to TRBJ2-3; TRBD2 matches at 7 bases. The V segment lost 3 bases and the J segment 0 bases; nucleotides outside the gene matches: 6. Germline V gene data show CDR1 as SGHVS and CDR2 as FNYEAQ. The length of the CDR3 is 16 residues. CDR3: CASSLASGRSTDTQYF. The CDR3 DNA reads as TGTGCCAGCAGCTTGGCTAGCGGTCGGAGCACAGATACGCAGTATTTT.

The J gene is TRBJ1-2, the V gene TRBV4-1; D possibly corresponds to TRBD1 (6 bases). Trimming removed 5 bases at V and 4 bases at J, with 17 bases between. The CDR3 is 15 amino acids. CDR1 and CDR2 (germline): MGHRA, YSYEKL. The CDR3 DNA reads TGCGCCAGCAGCACTCTGCCGGCACAGGGCTATGGCTACACCTTC. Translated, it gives CASSTLPAQGYGYTF.

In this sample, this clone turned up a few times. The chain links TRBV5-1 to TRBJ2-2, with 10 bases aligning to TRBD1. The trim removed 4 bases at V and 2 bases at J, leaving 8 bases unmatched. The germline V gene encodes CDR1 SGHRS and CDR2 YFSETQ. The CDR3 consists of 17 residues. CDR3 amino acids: CASSLTGGIFNTGELFF. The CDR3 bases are TGCGCCAGCAGCCTGACAGGGGGCATCTTCAACACCGGGGAGCTGTTTTTT.